The 32 T cell receptor beta chains below come from one sample, sequenced in a study of T cells after yellow fever vaccination. TCRdb re-called the 5' RACE reads with MiXCR, one entry per CDR3 protein. Altogether some 9,600 distinct CDR3 sequences are present, around 4.7% being singletons, with the ten largest covering roughly 1.5%. Sample: PBMCs, either bulk or a sorted T-cell subset (CD4+, CD8+, memory, or dextramer-sorted; not recorded which), taken roughly 14 days after the first yellow fever vaccination. The receptors here all came from a man aged 18 to 29 who received the YFV17D yellow fever vaccine.

In this sample, this clonotype turned up many times. The rearrangement links TRBV11-1 to TRBJ2-2; no definite D call. Trimming cost V 0 bases and J 1 base, with 3 bases left between them. Germline CDR1 is SGHAT and CDR2 is FQDESV (reference sequence). This CDR3 comprises 14 residues. The CDR3 is CASSLAGNTGELFF. CDR3 in DNA: TGTGCCAGCAGCTTAGCCGGGAACACCGGGGAGCTGTTTTTT.

By sample fraction, this clonotype is medium-sized (0.01 to 0.1%). The chain joins TRBV4-2 to TRBJ2-5, with 7 bases aligning to TRBD2. V lost 2 bases and J lost 3; bases outside the gene matches: 12. The CDR3 has 17 amino acids. CDR1 and CDR2 (germline): LGHNA, YNFKEQ. CDR3 residues: CASSQPPRRGREETQYF. The CDR3 DNA sequence: TGTGCCAGCAGCCAACCCCCGAGGCGGGGGAGGGAAGAGACCCAGTACTTC.

This clonotype was seen repeatedly, ten times or more. The CDR3 region is CASSIQGGSPLHF. DNA for the CDR3: TGTGCCAGCAGTATACAGGGCGGATCACCCCTCCACTTT. The V and J genes are TRBV12-3 or TRBV12-4 and TRBJ1-6; the D gene is possibly TRBD1 (6 bases). The V end lost 5 bases, the J end lost 10 bases, and 12 bases lay between the germline ends. The CDR3 runs 13 residues.

Relative to its sample, this clonotype is medium-sized. This chain links TRBV4-1 with TRBJ1-6; TRBD1 aligns across 7 bases. CDR1 is MGHRA and CDR2 is YSYEKL in the germline V gene. The CDR3 length is 14 residues. Trimming cost V 6 bases and J 7 bases; bases outside gene matches: 6. CDR3 amino acids: CASRREGANSPLHF. The CDR3 DNA is TGCGCCAGCAGGCGGGAGGGGGCGAATTCACCCCTCCACTTT.

In its sample, this clonotype was seen many times. The chain links TRBV5-5 to TRBJ1-4, with 12 bases matching TRBD1. In germline, CDR1 is SGHKS, CDR2 YYEKEE (reference sequence). V lost 3 bases to trimming and J lost 2 bases; unmatched junction nucleotides: 2. The CDR3 length is 16 residues. CDR3 DNA: TGTGCCAGCAGCTGGGACAGGGGGCGTACTAATGAAAAACTGTTTTTT. The encoded protein is CASSWDRGRTNEKLFF.

This clonotype was detected ten times or more. The chain carries TRBV5-1 and TRBJ1-6; D remains ambiguous. This CDR3 is 13 amino acids long. Germline CDR1 SGHRS, CDR2 YFSETQ. V was clipped by 4 bases and J by 10 bases, with 12 bases between them. The CDR3 DNA reads TGCGCCAGCAGCCTCGACTTGGGGTCACCCCTCCACTTT. This gives the protein CASSLDLGSPLHF. Full variable domain (outside the CDR3, taken from reference TRBV5-1 and TRBJ1-6): KAGVTQTPRYLIKTRGQQVTLSCSPISGHRSVSWYQQTPGQGLQFLFEYFSETQRNKGNFPGRFSGRQFSNSRSEMNVSTLELGDSALYLCASSLDLGSPLHFGNGTRLTVT.

This clonotype was counted ten times or more. The J gene is TRBJ1-2, the V gene TRBV5-4; D gene ambiguous. Trimming pared 4 bases from V and 0 bases from J, leaving 10 bases between. CDR3 size: 14 residues. Germline-derived CDR1 and CDR2 are SGHNT and YYREEE (reference sequence). The CDR3 nucleotides are TGTGCCAGCAGCCTGGTGGAGGCTAACTATGGCTACACCTTC. Its translation is CASSLVEANYGYTF.

This clonotype is classed as medium-sized (0.01 to 0.1%). The rearrangement links TRBV3-1 to TRBJ2-5, with TRBD2 as a possible D gene (5 bases). CDR1 and CDR2 (germline): LGHDT, YNNKEL (reference sequence). The CDR3 length is 14 residues. Deletions cut 4 bases from V and 5 bases from J, with 14 bases between. The DNA for the CDR3 is TGTGCCAGCAGCCTCGATGGTAGGAGGGAGACCCAGTACTTC. The encoded protein is CASSLDGRRETQYF.

This clonotype is medium-sized (0.01 to 0.1%). This chain joins TRBV12-3 or TRBV12-4 and TRBJ2-5; TRBD1 agrees at 7 bases. V shed 6 bases and J 2 bases; nucleotides not matched to a gene: 9. This CDR3 is 15 amino acids long. This CDR3 reads CASRLRQGSQETQYF. CDR3 sequence (DNA): TGTGCCAGCAGGCTTAGACAGGGTTCACAAGAGACCCAGTACTTC.

This clonotype has more than one count but fewer than ten. The chain recombines TRBV28 with TRBJ2-1; 9 nucleotides align to TRBD2. The V gene's germline CDR1 is MDHEN and CDR2 SYDVKM. J lost 2 bases, V lost 9 bases, and 2 bases had no gene match. The CDR3 loop spans 13 amino acids. The CDR3 DNA reads TGTGCCAGTTCTAGCGGGGCCTACAATGAGCAGTTCTTC. Translation: CASSSGAYNEQFF.

This clonotype was seen ten or more times. The chain recombines TRBV5-1 with TRBJ2-7; 13 nucleotides agree with TRBD2. The V gene's germline CDR1 is SGHRS and CDR2 YFSETQ. The CDR3 sequence is 15 residues long. Trimming removed 4 bases from V and 4 bases from J; junction bases left unmatched: 5. The CDR3 loop reads CASSVTSGGSYEQYF. The CDR3 DNA is TGCGCCAGCAGCGTGACTAGCGGGGGGTCATACGAGCAGTACTTC.

As concerns this clonotype: Germline and junction disagree at one end, which may indicate a read error. This chain links TRBV3-1 with TRBJ2-7; 9 positions agree with TRBD2. Germline lookup yields CDR1 LGHDT and CDR2 YNNKEL (reference sequence). CDR3 length: 17 amino acids. CDR3 DNA sequence: TGTGCCAGCCGCCAAGATTCAAGGACTAGCGTAGGCTACGAGCAGTACTTC. Translating it yields CASRQDSRTSVGYEQYF.

By share of the sample, this clonotype is medium-sized. The V call is TRBV7-2, the J call TRBJ2-1; TRBD2 matches at 11 bases. Losses at the gene ends were 6 bases for V and 10 bases for J; bases not matched to a gene: 2. Germline V gives CDR1 SGHTA, CDR2 FQGNSA. The length of the CDR3 is 12 residues. CDR3 nucleotides: TGTGCCAGCAGGAGGACTAGCGGGGAGCAGTTCTTC. Amino acids: CASRRTSGEQFF.

This clonotype was detected ten times or more. This sequence joins TRBV19 and TRBJ1-4, with D possibly being TRBD1 (5 bases). Germline lookup yields CDR1 LNHDA and CDR2 SQIVND (reference sequence). There are 21 residues in the CDR3. Trimming removed 7 bases at V and 0 bases at J, with 30 bases between. In nucleotides, the CDR3 is TGTGCCAGTATTCCTAGGGCCCGTAGGGGATATAGGACTACAACTAATGAAAAACTGTTTTTT. This codes for CASIPRARRGYRTTTNEKLFF.

In this sample, this clonotype turned up many times. V is TRBV10-3 and J is TRBJ2-1; D gene ambiguous. Germline lookup yields CDR1 ENHRY and CDR2 SYGVKD. V lost 6 bases to trimming and J lost 5 bases, with 14 bases between them. The CDR3 contains 14 residues. CDR3 sequence: CAISEARFHNEQFF. Written as DNA, the CDR3 is TGTGCCATCAGCGAGGCACGATTTCACAATGAGCAGTTCTTC.

This clonotype is termed medium-sized. The chain combines TRBV4-1 with TRBJ2-3; the D gene could be TRBD1 or TRBD2 (5 bases each). This CDR3 is 15 amino acids long. V lost 3 bases to trimming and J lost 2 bases, with 12 bases between them. Germline V gene sequence: CDR1 MGHRA, CDR2 YSYEKL. The CDR3: CASSQGTLNTDTQYF. CDR3 bases: TGCGCCAGCAGCCAGGGGACCCTTAACACAGATACGCAGTATTTT.

In its sample, this clonotype was seen many times. The chain links TRBV5-1 to TRBJ2-1; 8 nucleotides line up with TRBD2. J lost 5 bases, V lost 7 bases, and 5 bases had no gene match. The CDR3 length is 13 residues. CDR1 is SGHRS, CDR2 YFSETQ, per germline. For the CDR3, the DNA is TGCGCCAGCTCCCGCGGGGGGAACAATGAGCAGTTCTTC. It specifies CASSRGGNNEQFF.

This clonotype has a count of ten or more. V usage is TRBV9 and J usage is TRBJ2-1, with D perhaps matching TRBD1 or TRBD2 (6 bases each). The CDR3 runs to 18 residues. The germline gives CDR1 SGDLS, CDR2 YYNGEE. Trimming took off 0 bases at V and 9 bases at J, with 25 bases between the two ends. The CDR3 DNA reads TGTGCCAGCAGCGTAGAGGCACAATCCGGGCCGAAGGGGGGTGAGCAGTTCTTC. It yields the protein CASSVEAQSGPKGGEQFF.

This clonotype has ten or more counts. The CDR3 bases are TGTGCCAGCAGCCGCGACACAGATACGCAGTATTTT. This translates into CASSRDTDTQYF. This sequence joins TRBV7-3 and TRBJ2-3; unclear D gene. CDR3 length equals 12 residues. The V gene lost 5 bases and the J gene lost 2 bases, with 5 bases spanning the gap. CDR1 is SGHTA, CDR2 FQGTGA, per germline.

This clonotype was found many times. CDR3 residues: CASSPRGRSTDTQYF. DNA for the CDR3: TGTGCCAGCTCACCGCGGGGGAGGAGCACAGATACGCAGTATTTT. This rearrangement joins TRBV18 to TRBJ2-3; the match to TRBD2 covers 7 bases. This CDR3 is 15 amino acids long. Germline V gene lookup returns CDR1 KGHSH and CDR2 LQKENI. V shed 3 bases and J 0 bases; nucleotides not matched to a gene: 3.

Many counts were recorded for this clonotype. V usage is TRBV28 and J usage is TRBJ1-1; no firm D call. CDR3 length: 10 amino acids. V lost 9 bases and J lost 8, with 10 bases in between. Germline-derived CDR1 and CDR2 are MDHEN and SYDVKM. The DNA for the CDR3 is TGTGCCAGAGTAATCGGGGAAGCTTTCTTT. Translating gives CARVIGEAFF.

This clonotype ranks as medium-sized. The chain is built from TRBV5-1 and TRBJ2-5, with 9 bases matching TRBD1. CDR1 is SGHRS, CDR2 YFSETQ, per germline. After removal of 4 bases from V and 5 bases from J, the junction contained 9 bases not matched to a gene. This CDR3 comprises 15 residues. Here the CDR3 DNA reads TGCGCCAGCAGCCCCCTGACAGGGGGGTTGGAGACCCAGTACTTC. It yields the protein CASSPLTGGLETQYF.

This clonotype was seen many times. V gene TRBV6-5 combines with J gene TRBJ1-1, with D unclear. Trimming took off 0 bases at V and 4 bases at J, with 9 bases between the two ends. Per germline, CDR1 MNHEY and CDR2 SVGAGI. The CDR3 is 14 residues long. The CDR3 loop is CASSYSRVGTEAFF. For the CDR3, the DNA is TGTGCCAGCAGTTACTCGAGGGTGGGCACTGAAGCTTTCTTT.

This clonotype occurred many times. This sequence joins TRBV6-5 and TRBJ1-2; D not resolved. From germline, CDR1 is MNHEY and CDR2 SVGAGI. CDR3 length equals 15 residues. V lost 2 bases, J lost 2 bases, and 12 bases lay in between. The CDR3 protein is CASSYLSRANYGYTF. CDR3 sequence (DNA): TGTGCCAGCAGTTACCTCTCGAGGGCCAACTATGGCTACACCTTC.

This clonotype was seen repeatedly, ten times or more. V usage is TRBV4-1 and J usage is TRBJ1-5, with 9 nucleotides matching TRBD1. The CDR3 sequence is 16 residues long. The V gene end was trimmed by 5 bases and the J gene end by 7 bases; junction bases not matched to a gene: 12. CDR1 is MGHRA, CDR2 YSYEKL, per germline. The CDR3 nucleotides are TGCGCCAGCAGCTCCCCCGGGACAGGGTCCGGCCAGCCCCAGCATTTT. This gives the protein CASSSPGTGSGQPQHF.

This sequence joins TRBV7-9 and TRBJ1-4, with 7 bases that match TRBD1. CDR1 and CDR2 (germline): SEHNR, FQNEAQ (reference sequence). The length of the CDR3 is 14 residues. V shed 6 bases, J shed 4 bases, and the junction held 5 bases outside the gene matches. The CDR3, as DNA: TGTGCCAGCAGAGATAACAGGGGTAATGAAAAACTGTTTTTT. Translation: CASRDNRGNEKLFF. Full variable domain (missing parts from reference TRBV7-9 and TRBJ1-4): DTGVSQNPRHKITKRGQNVTFRCDPISEHNRLYWYRQTLGQGPEFLTYFQNEAQLEKSRLLSDRFSAERPKGSFSTLEIQRTEQGDSAMYLCASRDNRGNEKLFFGSGTQLSVL.

This clonotype was seen ten or more times. This chain joins TRBV19 and TRBJ1-2; 9 positions match TRBD1. This CDR3 is built from 13 residues. Germline-derived CDR1 and CDR2 are LNHDA and SQIVND (reference sequence). J gave up 8 bases and V 6 bases, and 7 bases lay outside the gene matches. The CDR3 sequence: CASSVGQGGGYTF. Here the CDR3 DNA reads TGTGCCAGTAGCGTGGGACAGGGAGGAGGCTACACCTTC.

This clonotype occurred many times. The chain combines TRBV5-1 with TRBJ2-3; the match to TRBD2 covers 10 bases. The CDR3 has 15 residues. Germline CDR1 and CDR2: SGHRS and YFSETQ. With V trimmed by 2 bases and J by 5 bases, 5 bases remained unmatched. CDR3 sequence: CASSLSGGAKDTQYF. In nucleotides, the CDR3 is TGCGCCAGCAGCTTAAGCGGGGGGGCCAAAGATACGCAGTATTTT.

This clonotype was seen many times. The chain uses TRBV4-1 and TRBJ1-1, with no clear D. V shed 0 bases and J shed 0 bases, with 11 bases lying between them. The CDR3 consists of 16 residues. CDR1 MGHRA and CDR2 YSYEKL come from the germline V gene. CDR3 sequence: CASSQEKRGMNTEAFF. The CDR3 nucleotides read TGCGCCAGCAGCCAAGAGAAACGGGGAATGAACACTGAAGCTTTCTTT.

Judged by abundance, this clonotype is medium-sized. The CDR3 sequence: CSARTGINTGELFF. The CDR3 DNA reads as TGCAGCGCCCGGACAGGGATCAACACCGGGGAGCTGTTTTTT. The chain combines TRBV29-1 with TRBJ2-2, with TRBD1 matching 8 bases. Germline values: CDR1 SQVTM, CDR2 ANQGSEA. There are 14 residues in the CDR3. Trimming at V came to 7 bases and at J to 2 bases, leaving 6 bases not matched to a gene.

This clonotype has at least ten counts. This chain links TRBV4-3 with TRBJ2-7; D may be TRBD1 (6 bases). V lost 0 bases, J lost 2 bases, and 11 bases lay in between. This CDR3 has 15 amino acids. In germline, CDR1 is LGHNA, CDR2 YSLEER. The CDR3 here is CASSQDARTAYEQYF. CDR3 nucleotides: TGCGCCAGCAGCCAAGACGCCAGGACAGCCTACGAGCAGTACTTC.

This clonotype was seen repeatedly, ten times or more. The chain links TRBV7-2 to TRBJ2-7; unclear D gene. V dropped 4 bases and J dropped 7 bases, with 14 bases sitting between them. Germline lookup yields CDR1 SGHTA and CDR2 FQGNSA. The CDR3 runs to 13 residues. The CDR3 DNA follows: TGTGCCAGCAGCTCGGGTGAAGGGTTGGAGCAGTACGTC. Its protein is CASSSGEGLEQYV.